This T cell receptor (beta chain) originates from a study of T cell responses to AZD1222 COVID-19 vaccine. Study observations and caveats: The breadth and depth of Spike-specific TCRs increased once two AZD1222 doses had been given.

CDR1 is SGHNT, CDR2 YYREEE, per germline (reference sequence). The CDR3 is 18 amino acids. Trimming left V 0 bases short and J 6 bases short, with 22 bases between. Here immunoSEQ multiplex PCR was the method, and the copy in TCRdb shows in-frame clones only, minus some. The repertoire holds about 120,000 clones, roughly 91% seen once, with 3.5% to 4.5% in the top ten. Comment on this clone: Its target is unknown.

The chain couples TRBV5-4 to TRBJ2-1; D is unresolved. The sequence came from an adult in good health. The input for sequencing was peripheral blood, taken on day 0 of AZD1222 vaccination. The DNA for the CDR3 is TGTGCCAGCAGCTTGGCCGGTGTTGGACCCCTGGGGTCCAATGAGCAGTTCTTC. Amino acid sequence: CASSLAGVGPLGSNEQFF.